This TCR beta chain emerged from a study of beta chain features in type 1 diabetes (dated by TCRdb to the late 2010s). About the investigation overall: Mean age, gender distribution, total cell number and subset yield did not differ between patients and healthy donors. A total of around 100 million sorted cells were examined across all samples, and RNA yield correlated strongly with the number of cells per subset. Whereas all 28 donors provided naive and central memory subsets, regulatory and stem cell-like memory subsets were isolated from just 8 patients and about 8 healthy donors. The study compared the TCRB repertoires of sorted circulating CD4+ T cell subsets in recently diagnosed type 1 diabetes patients with those in matched healthy donors. The paper's findings and limits, for the study overall: The naive, central memory and regulatory TCRB repertoires appeared to resemble one another more closely among patients than among healthy donors. Shorter templates might be favored by PCR, yet because patient and control samples were amplified and corrected together, any such skew would affect both groups equally. Because cDNA was sequenced instead of genomic DNA, activated cells with high expression could be over-represented, although the groups did not differ in activation or CD3 levels. Fewer insertions and more nucleotide deletions at VDJ recombination sites were observed in patients with type 1 diabetes, implying thymic rearrangement abnormalities. HLA sub-analyses involved small numbers of individuals, so any influence of HLA type on TCRB rearrangement remained unresolved. Type 1 diabetes patients showed a moderate but significant shortening of TCRB CDR3 length in all four CD4+ subsets.

Reading the germline V gene gives CDR1 SGHRS and CDR2 YFSETQ. Including cysteine and phenylalanine, the CDR3 has 16 amino acids. The DNA shown is the 48-base CDR3, in frame from base 1. V ends up 3 bases short and J 2 bases short, with an unmatched junction base count of 7. This clone was seen a few times. Its antigen is currently not known. Qualities for individual bases were not recorded, and no much larger clone is one base off. A single peripheral blood draw of 90 to 150 mL on average was collected from each donor into heparinised tubes. A BD FACSAria II and a panel including CD45RO, CCR7, CD25, CD127, CD95 and CD27 were used to sort naive, central memory, regulatory and stem cell-like memory CD4+ T cells. All sorted populations exceeded 95% purity. PBMCs were separated immediately by Lymphoprep density gradient centrifugation and were stained directly, without being cultured. Samples were stained and sorted in pairs, with one healthy donor and one patient per experiment, so that batch effects were minimized.

The entire amount of isolated RNA was reverse transcribed using the High Capacity cDNA Reverse Transcription Kit, so the sequenced TCRB transcripts were expressed ones. Deep immunoSEQ sequencing was applied to naive, central memory and regulatory T cell samples, giving an average of around 3.4 million total reads per sample. Sorted cells were lysed in RLT buffer and RNA was extracted with DNase-treated RNeasy Micro or Mini kits, depending on cell number. Each cell subset was processed separately to prevent cross-contamination, with patient and healthy donor samples processed together. Using the immunoSEQ multiplex PCR, TCRB sequences were amplified from cDNA into 87-bp fragments spanning the CDR3 region. Amplicons were sequenced on the Illumina HiSeq platform. The paper's processing steps were these. Synthetic template baselines were used to correct PCR bias computationally, reads within Hamming distance 2 were collapsed together, and singletons that could not be merged were discarded. Reads were aligned against IMGT so that V, D and J genes, CDR3 length and insertions or deletions at six rearrangement sites could be assigned. Within each subset, clonotype counts were normalized to sorted cell number, after which true diversity and Gini coefficients were computed with the tcR R package. The overlap coefficient, calculated on TCRB nucleotide sequences, was used to quantify repertoire sharing. As a proxy for the pre-selection repertoire, out-of-frame TCRB sequences from naive cells were analyzed. Here the immuneACCESS table is served through TCRdb, limited to in-frame sequences with V and J called. Missing clones are a known gap in these copies; in checked studies unresolved V genes cover under half, and the rest lacks a known reason. From that table come the V and J calls and clone size; the DNA was used to work out D and trimming. The sample table contains hundreds of thousands of clones; only one count was recorded for over 13% of them. The ten largest clones capture just under 0.04% of the sample.

Rearrangement joined TRBV5-1 to TRBJ2-3, with 9 middle bases fitting TRBD2. The sequencing sample was made of naive CD4+ T cells from blood. The cell subset or site label on this specimen signifies: true naive CD4+ T cells. This TCR was recovered from a man between 18 and 35 years old with type 1 diabetes. The CDR3 protein is CASSSGTSSATDTQYF. The sequenced DNA is TGCGCCAGCAGCTCAGGGACTAGCAGTGCCACAGATACGCAGTATTTT.